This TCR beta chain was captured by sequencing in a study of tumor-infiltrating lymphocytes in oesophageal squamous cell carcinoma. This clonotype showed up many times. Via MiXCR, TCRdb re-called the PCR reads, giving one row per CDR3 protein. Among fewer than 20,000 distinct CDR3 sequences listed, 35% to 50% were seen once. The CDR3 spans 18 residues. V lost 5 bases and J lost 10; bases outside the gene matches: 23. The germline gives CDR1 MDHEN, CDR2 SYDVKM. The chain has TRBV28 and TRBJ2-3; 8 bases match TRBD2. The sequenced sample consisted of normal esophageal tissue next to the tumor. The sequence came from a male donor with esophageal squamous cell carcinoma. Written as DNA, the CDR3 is TGTGCCAGCAGTACGACTCCGGGACTAGGGTCGACCACTTCCTCGCAGTATTTT. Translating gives CASSTTPGLGSTTSSQYF. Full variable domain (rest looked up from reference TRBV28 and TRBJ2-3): DVKVTQSSRYLVKRTGEKVFLECVQDMDHENMFWYRQDPGLGLRLIYFSYDVKMKEKGDIPEGYSVSREKKERFSLILESASTNQTSMYLCASSTTPGLGSTTSSQYFGPGTRLTVL.